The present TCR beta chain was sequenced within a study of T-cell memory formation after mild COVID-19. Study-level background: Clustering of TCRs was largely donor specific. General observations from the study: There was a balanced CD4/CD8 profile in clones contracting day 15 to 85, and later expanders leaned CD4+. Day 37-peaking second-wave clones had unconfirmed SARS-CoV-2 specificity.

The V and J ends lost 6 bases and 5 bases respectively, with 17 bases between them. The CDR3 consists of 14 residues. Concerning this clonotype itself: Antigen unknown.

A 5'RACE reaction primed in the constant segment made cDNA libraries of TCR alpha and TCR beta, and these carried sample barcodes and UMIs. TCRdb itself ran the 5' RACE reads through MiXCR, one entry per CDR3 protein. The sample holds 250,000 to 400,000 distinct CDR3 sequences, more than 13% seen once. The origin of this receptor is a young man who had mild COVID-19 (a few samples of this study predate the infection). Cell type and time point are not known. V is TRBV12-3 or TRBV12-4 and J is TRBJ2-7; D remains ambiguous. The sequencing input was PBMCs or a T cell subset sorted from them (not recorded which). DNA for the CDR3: TGTGCCAGCAGCCCTGGGGATGGTCTCCACGAGCAGTACTTC. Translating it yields CASSPGDGLHEQYF.